The clone carrying this T cell receptor (beta chain) occurred once. Its antigen is not known. Sequencing used immunoSEQ multiplex PCR; TCRdb keeps in-frame clones, though not all of them. The repertoire holds about 41,000 clones, with around 76% as singletons. The sample is drawn from a study of a mutant IDH1 vaccine in newly diagnosed glioma. Looking at the study overall: Radiotherapy alone preceded vaccination by 4-6 weeks; alternatively, vaccination started with temozolomide cycles.

As for time point: week 23, last vaccination. Vaccinated patients received 300 ug of mutant IDH1 20-mer peptide per dose, with topical imiquimod. V lost 0 bases to trimming and J lost 7 bases; unmatched junction nucleotides: 14. The CDR3 extends over 18 amino acids. The germline V gene encodes CDR1 LGHNA and CDR2 YSLEER. This sample comprised PBMCs, obtained from a glioma patient whose treatment included an IDH1 peptide vaccine. The genes are TRBV4-3 and TRBJ1-2, with 10 bases identical to TRBD1. The sequence was collected from a woman in her forties with glioma. Some clones in this sample may be carry-over from other donors' samples. CDR3 amino acids: CASSQDRRAGTGDIGYTF. For the CDR3, the DNA is TGCGCCAGCAGCCAAGATCGGCGAGCCGGGACAGGGGATATTGGCTACACCTTC.